Shown below are 7 T cell receptor beta chains from a single sample sequenced in a study of cytomegalovirus exposure and HLA in healthy donors. With 60 Vbeta and 13 Jbeta primers, the PCR was carried out. Sequenced by immunoSEQ multiplex PCR; TCRdb stores in-frame clones only, minus some. In the table there are about 60,000 clones, about 80% of which are singletons. Sequencing was carried out using PBMCs. The source of these receptors is a woman in her thirties or forties in good health and CMV-seropositive.

This clone was observed a few times. The chain couples TRBV2 to TRBJ2-1; 10 nucleotides line up with TRBD1. This CDR3 spans 14 amino acids. The germline V gene encodes CDR1 SNHLY and CDR2 FYNNEI. V lost 11 bases and J lost 3; bases outside the gene matches: 7. The CDR3 reads CASRDRGRYNEQFF. As DNA, the CDR3 is TGTGCCTCAAGAGACAGGGGGCGCTACAATGAGCAGTTCTTC.

The chain is built from TRBV30 and TRBJ1-1, with unresolved D. Germline-derived CDR1 and CDR2 are GTSNPN and SVGIG (reference sequence). The germline V and J ends were trimmed by 0 bases and 0 bases, with 5 bases remaining between them. There are 13 residues in the CDR3. The CDR3 nucleotides read TGTGCCTGGAGTGTTTCTTTGAACACTGAAGCTTTCTTT. Its protein is CAWSVSLNTEAFF.

This sequence joins TRBV4-3 and TRBJ2-1; TRBD1 is a possible D gene (5 bases). V gave up 0 bases and J gave up 2 bases, with 11 bases separating them. CDR1 and CDR2 (germline): LGHNA, YSLEER. The CDR3 is 16 amino acids. The CDR3 DNA follows: TGCGCCAGCAGCCAAGATAGAACAGGACCCTACAATGAGCAGTTCTTC. Translated, it gives CASSQDRTGPYNEQFF.

This clone has just a few counts. The chain couples TRBV10-2 to TRBJ1-1, with D possibly TRBD1 on 5 matching bases. The CDR3 runs to 13 residues. Per germline, CDR1 WSHSY and CDR2 SAAADI. Trimming took off 5 bases at V and 1 base at J, with 8 bases between the two ends. CDR3 DNA sequence: TGCGCCAGCAGTCAGGGAAAGAACACTGAAGCTTTCTTT. It specifies CASSQGKNTEAFF.

The rearrangement uses TRBV10-3 and TRBJ2-7; TRBD1 is a possible D gene (5 bases). Deletions cut 4 bases from V and 2 bases from J, with 12 bases between. Germline V gene data show CDR1 as ENHRY and CDR2 as SYGVKD. This CDR3 has 14 amino acids. Written as DNA, the CDR3 is TGTGCCATCAGTGTATCAGGGCAGACCTACGAGCAGTACTTC. Its protein product is CAISVSGQTYEQYF.

This clone was detected only once. The CDR3 DNA reads as TGCAGCGTCCGGGACAGTAGCTCCTACGAGCAGTACTTC. The encoded protein is CSVRDSSSYEQYF. The gene calls are TRBV29-1 and TRBJ2-7; TRBD1 matches at 7 bases. This CDR3 spans 13 amino acids. The germline CDR1 and CDR2 sequences are SQVTM and ANQGSEA. V shed 6 bases, J shed 0 bases, and the junction held 5 bases outside the gene matches.

This clone turned up a few times. The chain employs TRBV7-8 and TRBJ2-7; possible D gene TRBD1, 7 bases. V was trimmed by 5 bases and J by 3 bases, leaving 14 bases between them. CDR1 and CDR2 (germline): SGHVS, FQNEAQ. The CDR3 has 14 amino acids. The CDR3 loop reads CASSLQGGRYEQYF. The CDR3 DNA reads TGTGCCAGCAGCCTTCAGGGGGGCCGCTACGAGCAGTACTTC.